One sample yielded the 10 T cell receptor beta chains listed below, sequenced in a study of T cells in Graves' hyperthyroidism and ophthalmopathy. Researchers took RNA transcripts and amplified the TCR beta CDR3 regions from them. Researchers ran a first-round RT-PCR on the TCR CDR3 using the HTBI primer set. TCRdb independently ran MiXCR on the multiplex PCR reads; one entry per CDR3 protein. This sample has roughly 360,000 distinct CDR3 sequences; about 14% occur once, and the top ten carry less than 25%. The specimen sequenced was blood. These receptors came from a man in his thirties or forties with Graves' hyperthyroidism that later progressed to Graves' ophthalmopathy.

The chain joins TRBV10-3 to TRBJ2-1; 10 nucleotides line up with TRBD2. There are 18 residues in the CDR3. The J segment lost 0 bases and the V segment lost 2 bases, leaving 7 bases of the junction unmatched. Looked up from germline, CDR1 is ENHRY and CDR2 is SYGVKD. CDR3 DNA sequence: TGTGCCATCAGTGAGAGGGCTAGCGGGGGCAACTCCTACAATGAGCAGTTCTTC. As protein: CAISERASGGNSYNEQFF.

This clonotype was seen repeatedly, ten times or more. The CDR3 DNA reads TGCGCCAGCAGCACCGGGACGCTCGGCACTGAAGCTTTCTTT. Its translation is CASSTGTLGTEAFF. The rearrangement links TRBV5-1 to TRBJ1-1, with TRBD1 as a possible D gene (5 bases). This CDR3 is built from 14 residues. Looked up from germline, CDR1 is SGHRS and CDR2 is YFSETQ. Between the trimmed V and J ends, which lost 4 bases and 4 bases, there was a span of 14 bases.

This clonotype has at least ten counts. This sequence joins TRBV5-1 and TRBJ2-7; D gene unclear. CDR1 is SGHRS, CDR2 YFSETQ, per germline. The V gene lost 4 bases and the J gene lost 0 bases, with 11 bases spanning the gap. This CDR3 has 14 amino acids. The CDR3 sequence is CASSPGSSSYEQYF. In DNA form, the CDR3 reads TGCGCCAGCAGCCCAGGTTCTTCCTCCTACGAGCAGTACTTC.

This clonotype was picked up one time. A read error may produce the germline difference seen at one junction end. J is TRBJ1-1 and V is TRBV18; no definite D call. Germline CDR1 KGHSH, CDR2 LQKENI. The CDR3 is 15 residues long. The CDR3 DNA sequence: TGTGCCAGCTCACCCCCACAGAGCCCGAACACTGGAGCTTTCTTT. Translating gives CASSPPQSPNTGAFF.

This clonotype was observed a handful of times. The chain joins TRBV20-1 to TRBJ2-1, with TRBD2 matching over 9 bases. Germline assignment: CDR1 DFQATT and CDR2 SNEGSKA (reference sequence). Unmatched junction bases numbered 14, after V lost 3 bases and J lost 8 bases. CDR3 size: 16 residues. CDR3 bases: TGCAGTGCTAGCTCTTGGGCGGGGGGGCGAGGGGATGAGCAGTTCTTC. As protein: CSASSWAGGRGDEQFF.

This clonotype appeared many times. The CDR3 is CASSRGPIEAFF. The CDR3 coding sequence is TGTGCCAGCAGTCGGGGACCTATTGAAGCTTTCTTT. V gene TRBV2 combines with J gene TRBJ1-1; TRBD1 might be the D (5 bases). CDR1 SNHLY and CDR2 FYNNEI come from the germline V gene. Deletions cut 5 bases from V and 7 bases from J, with 11 bases between. This CDR3 spans 12 amino acids.

The table lists this clonotype with many counts. This chain connects TRBV6-1 to TRBJ1-5; no definite D call. The V end was cut by 4 bases, the J end by 0 bases, with 10 bases between. Germline V gene lookup returns CDR1 MNHNS and CDR2 SASEGT. This CDR3 has 15 residues. CDR3 region: CASSGSFLSNQPQHF. CDR3 DNA: TGTGCCAGCAGTGGAAGCTTCCTTAGCAATCAGCCCCAGCATTTT.

This clonotype came up a few times. The rearrangement links TRBV28 to TRBJ1-1, with D perhaps TRBD1 (6 bases). The ends were cut back, 5 bases at V and 3 bases at J, with 16 bases in the middle. This CDR3 has 15 residues. CDR1 MDHEN and CDR2 SYDVKM come from the germline V gene. CDR3 sequence (DNA): TGTGCCAGCAGTCCCGGGGGGGGCGCTGACACTGAAGCTTTCTTT. Translated: CASSPGGGADTEAFF.

This clonotype occurred a few times. The chain uses TRBV5-1 and TRBJ2-5, with a weak D call TRBD1 (6 bases). Germline lookup yields CDR1 SGHRS and CDR2 YFSETQ. V was shortened by 4 bases and J by 5 bases, with 18 bases between the two germline ends. The CDR3 covers 15 residues. This chain's CDR3 is CASSPITGIGETQYF. CDR3 DNA sequence: TGCGCCAGCAGCCCAATTACAGGGATCGGGGAGACCCAGTACTTC. Based on the CDR3 plus reference TRBV5-1 and TRBJ2-5, the full variable domain is KAGVTQTPRYLIKTRGQQVTLSCSPISGHRSVSWYQQTPGQGLQFLFEYFSETQRNKGNFPGRFSGRQFSNSRSEMNVSTLELGDSALYLCASSPITGIGETQYFGPGTRLLVL.

There are many counts of this clonotype. DNA for the CDR3: TGTGCCTGGAGAATGAGGGGCCACGAGCAGTACTTC. This encodes CAWRMRGHEQYF. The J gene is TRBJ2-7, the V gene TRBV30; TRBD1 or TRBD2 may be the D gene (5 bases each). The CDR3 is 12 residues long. The germline V gene encodes CDR1 GTSNPN and CDR2 SVGIG (reference sequence). V gave up 3 bases and J gave up 5 bases, with 11 bases separating them.